This T cell receptor (beta chain) was sequenced during a study of siplizumab effects on memory and regulatory T cells. A remark on this clone: Its antigen is as yet unknown.

Data came from immunoSEQ multiplex PCR; TCRdb stores just in-frame clones and leaves some out. Here the sample spans approximately 48,000 clones, 93% being singletons. The study, taken as a whole, reports: Proliferating clones, CD4+ or CD8+, lacked an assignable naive or memory phenotype in roughly 75-97% of cases.

Trimming cost V 8 bases and J 8 bases; bases outside gene matches: 12. There are 15 residues in the CDR3. In germline, CDR1 is SNHLY, CDR2 FYNNEI. The J gene is TRBJ2-1, the V gene TRBV2; 10 bases fit TRBD2. This TCR came from a human donor in good health. What was sequenced was CD8+ T cells sorted from blood. Here the CDR3 DNA reads TGTGCCAGCCCTCCCGGGACTAGCGACCAACATGAGCAGTTCTTC. It codes for CASPPGTSDQHEQFF.